A selection of T cell receptor beta chains follows, all from one sample in a study of cytomegalovirus exposure and HLA in healthy donors. Here immunoSEQ multiplex PCR was the method, and the copy in TCRdb shows in-frame clones only, minus some. The data hold under 250,000 clones, with approximately 90% observed a single time. The sequenced material came from PBMCs. The receptors come from a man between 18 and 29 years old in good health and CMV-seronegative. Both conserved end residues are part of each CDR3. Each record gives: J gene, clone size, V gene, D gene, CDR3 protein, CDR3 DNA. A D gene is named only where the DNA matches it firmly. A row's size may be missing; if present it is once, few, many or a size class.

TRBJ2-7,-,TRBV6-6,-,CASSYDLRTNEQYF,TGTGCCAGCAGTTACGATCTACGGACAAACGAGCAGTACTTC
TRBJ2-1,-,TRBV4-3,-,CASSQVFRGSYNEQFF,TGCGCCAGCAGCCAAGTTTTCAGGGGCTCCTACAATGAGCAGTTCTTC
TRBJ2-5,-,TRBV7-7,TRBD1,CATAPPRFGTDQETQYF,TGTGCCACCGCCCCTCCAAGATTCGGGACAGACCAAGAGACCCAGTACTTC
TRBJ1-1,-,TRBV7-9,-,CASSLRGIVAANTEAFF,TGTGCCAGCAGCCTACGAGGGATCGTTGCGGCGAACACTGAAGCTTTCTTT
TRBJ2-7,-,TRBV2,-,CASSERGGPYEQYF,TGTGCCAGCAGTGAGAGGGGGGGACCCTACGAGCAGTACTTC
TRBJ2-5,-,TRBV11-2,-,CASSLGRQWWETQYF,TGTGCCAGCAGCTTAGGAAGACAGTGGTGGGAGACCCAGTACTTC
TRBJ2-5,-,TRBV7-2,-,CASSSTLVRETQYF,TGTGCCAGCAGCTCTACTTTGGTTCGGGAGACCCAGTACTTC
TRBJ2-7,-,TRBV9,TRBD2,CASSPGRSRPYEQYF,TGTGCCAGCAGCCCCGGGAGGTCCAGACCCTACGAGCAGTACTTC
TRBJ2-3,-,TRBV7-2,TRBD2,CASSFISGTDTQYF,TGTGCCAGCAGTTTTATTAGCGGGACGGATACGCAGTATTTT
TRBJ2-7,-,TRBV28,TRBD1,CASSSPGQGKSYEQYF,TGTGCCAGCAGTTCCCCGGGACAGGGAAAGAGCTACGAGCAGTACTTC
TRBJ2-5,few,TRBV29-1,TRBD1,CSAAPGQDQGTQYF,TGCAGCGCGGCCCCAGGACAGGACCAAGGGACCCAGTACTTC
TRBJ2-1,-,TRBV4-2,TRBD2,CASRGGASGNEQFF,TGTGCCAGCAGAGGCGGGGCTAGCGGCAATGAGCAGTTCTTC
TRBJ1-2,once,TRBV6-1,-,CASSDPRDYGYTF,TGTGCCAGCAGTGATCCCAGGGATTATGGCTACACCTTC
TRBJ2-1,once,TRBV20-1,-,CSARDGREQFF,TGCAGTGCTAGAGATGGGAGGGAGCAGTTCTTC
TRBJ2-3,-,TRBV28,TRBD2,CASSPGLAGTDTQYF,TGTGCCAGCAGTCCGGGACTAGCGGGGACAGATACGCAGTATTTT
TRBJ2-7,-,TRBV5-1,TRBD2,CASSGVAGGYEQYF,TGCGCCAGCAGCGGGGTAGCGGGAGGCTACGAGCAGTACTTC
TRBJ2-3,-,TRBV10-1,TRBD2,CASSPGTSGGGSTDTQYF,TGCGCCAGCAGTCCCGGGACTAGCGGGGGGGGGTCCACAGATACGCAGTATTTT
TRBJ1-5,-,TRBV9,-,CASTNGPDQPQHF,TGTGCCAGCACGAATGGCCCTGATCAGCCCCAGCATTTT
TRBJ1-6,-,TRBV7-7,TRBD1,CASSRDSNSPLHF,TGTGCCAGCAGCCGGGACAGTAATTCACCCCTCCACTTT
TRBJ2-7,once,TRBV18,TRBD2,CASSTGLAGGNEQYF,TGTGCCAGCTCAACGGGACTAGCGGGAGGTAACGAGCAGTACTTC
TRBJ2-3,-,TRBV5-6,-,CASSTDKQGDTQYF,TGTGCCAGCAGCACCGACAAACAGGGAGATACGCAGTATTTT
TRBJ2-6,-,TRBV5-1,TRBD1,CASSLEAGGVGANVLTF,TGCGCCAGCAGCTTGGAGGCAGGGGGCGTAGGGGCCAACGTCCTGACTTTC
TRBJ2-3,-,TRBV19,-,CASSIQVTSTDTQYF,TGTGCCAGTAGTATTCAGGTTACTAGCACAGATACGCAGTATTTT
TRBJ2-1,-,TRBV4-3,TRBD2,CASSQDQAGGGNEQFF,TGCGCCAGCAGCCAAGATCAGGCGGGAGGTGGCAATGAGCAGTTCTTC
TRBJ2-2,-,TRBV5-4,TRBD2,CASSRGLAGAGDTGELFF,TGTGCCAGCAGCCGGGGACTAGCGGGGGCTGGGGACACCGGGGAGCTGTTTTTT
TRBJ2-1,-,TRBV7-2,-,CASSFGQYNEQFF,TGTGCCAGCAGCTTTGGACAGTACAATGAGCAGTTCTTC
TRBJ2-3,-,TRBV28,TRBD2,CASSFPLAGTDTQYF,TGTGCCAGCAGTTTCCCACTAGCGGGAACAGATACGCAGTATTTT
TRBJ2-7,-,TRBV27,-,CASSLSRGFYEQYF,TGTGCCAGCAGTTTAAGTCGCGGATTTTACGAGCAGTACTTC
TRBJ2-3,-,TRBV29-1,TRBD1,CSVEGTGGSTDTQYF,TGCAGCGTTGAAGGTACAGGGGGAAGCACAGATACGCAGTATTTT
TRBJ2-3,-,TRBV27,-,CASRAPWDFTDTQYF,TGTGCCAGCAGGGCCCCATGGGACTTCACAGATACGCAGTATTTT
TRBJ2-7,-,TRBV29-1,TRBD1,CSVRQGASYEQYF,TGCAGCGTGAGACAGGGGGCCTCCTACGAGCAGTACTTC
TRBJ2-7,-,TRBV7-9,-,CASSSASVLTYEQYF,TGTGCCAGCAGCTCGGCTAGCGTATTAACCTACGAGCAGTACTTC
TRBJ1-2,-,TRBV28,TRBD1,CASSLRGGSYGYTF,TGTGCCAGCAGTTTACGAGGGGGCTCCTATGGCTACACCTTC
TRBJ1-6,-,TRBV4-1,TRBD1,CASSQDRGRHYNSPLHF,TGCGCCAGCAGCCAGGACAGGGGGCGTCACTATAATTCACCCCTCCACTTT
TRBJ2-5,-,TRBV7-9,-,CASPGKGEAMETQYF,TGTGCCAGCCCTGGGAAGGGGGAAGCCATGGAGACCCAGTACTTC
TRBJ1-4,few,TRBV18,TRBD1,CASSPSGQGSEKLFF,TGTGCCAGCTCACCTTCGGGACAGGGTTCGGAAAAACTGTTTTTT
TRBJ2-7,-,TRBV4-3,-,CASSQEAQVYEQYF,TGCGCCAGCAGCCAAGAAGCCCAAGTCTACGAGCAGTACTTC
TRBJ2-5,-,TRBV7-2,-,CASSPNPRMKTQYF,TGTGCCAGCAGCCCCAACCCGAGGATGAAGACCCAGTACTTC
TRBJ2-1,-,TRBV7-9,TRBD1,CASSITGGGLEQFF,TGTGCCAGCAGCATAACAGGGGGTGGGTTGGAGCAGTTCTTC
TRBJ2-3,-,TRBV27,TRBD1,CASSLSGTGVADTQYF,TGTGCCAGCAGTTTGTCCGGGACAGGGGTGGCAGATACGCAGTATTTT
TRBJ2-7,-,TRBV4-3,TRBD1,CASSQERTGASEQYF,TGCGCCAGCAGCCAAGAAAGGACAGGGGCAAGTGAGCAGTACTTC
TRBJ1-3,-,TRBV4-2,-,CASSQESEGRGNTIYF,TGTGCCAGCAGCCAAGAATCGGAAGGGAGAGGAAACACCATATATTTT
TRBJ2-1,-,TRBV28,TRBD2,CASRRGGSYNEQFF,TGTGCCAGCAGGCGGGGGGGCTCCTACAATGAGCAGTTCTTC
TRBJ2-7,-,TRBV7-9,TRBD2,CASRRAGTSFREQYF,TGTGCCAGCAGGAGGGCCGGGACTAGCTTCCGCGAGCAGTACTTC
TRBJ1-6,-,TRBV4-3,-,CASSQDLRGKRPLVNSPLHF,TGCGCCAGCAGCCAAGATCTTAGGGGGAAAAGACCGCTTGTCAATTCACCCCTCCACTTT
TRBJ1-5,-,TRBV6-6,-,CASSLAGSQPQHF,TGTGCCAGCAGTCTCGCAGGTTCACAGCCCCAGCATTTT